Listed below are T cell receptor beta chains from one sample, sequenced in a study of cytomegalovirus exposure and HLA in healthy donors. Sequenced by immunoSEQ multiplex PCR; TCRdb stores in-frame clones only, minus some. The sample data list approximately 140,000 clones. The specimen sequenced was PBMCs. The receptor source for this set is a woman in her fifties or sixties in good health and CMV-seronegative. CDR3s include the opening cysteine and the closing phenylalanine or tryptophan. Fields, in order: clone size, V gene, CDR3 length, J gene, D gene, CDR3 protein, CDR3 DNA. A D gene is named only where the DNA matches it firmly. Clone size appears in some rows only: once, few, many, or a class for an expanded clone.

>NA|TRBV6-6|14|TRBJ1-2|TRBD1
CASSSGGGDYGYTF
TGTGCCAGCAGTTCGGGAGGGGGCGACTATGGCTACACCTTC
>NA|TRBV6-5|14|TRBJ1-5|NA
CASSFGGGQQPQHF
TGTGCCAGCAGTTTCGGGGGGGGGCAACAGCCCCAGCATTTT
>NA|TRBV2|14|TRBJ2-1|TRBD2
CASSGLAGGREQFF
TGTGCCAGCAGTGGACTAGCGGGAGGAAGGGAGCAGTTCTTC
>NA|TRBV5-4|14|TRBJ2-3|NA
CASRPGQSTDTQYF
TGTGCCAGCAGGCCTGGACAGAGCACAGATACGCAGTATTTT
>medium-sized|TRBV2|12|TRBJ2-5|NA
CASNQSPETQYF
TGTGCCAGCAACCAGTCCCCTGAGACCCAGTACTTC
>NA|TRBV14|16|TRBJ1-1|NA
CASSQDGARGGTEAFF
TGTGCCAGCAGCCAAGACGGGGCCAGGGGAGGGACTGAAGCTTTCTTT
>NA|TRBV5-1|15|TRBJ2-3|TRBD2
CASRATGTSADTQYF
TGCGCCAGCAGGGCTACCGGGACTAGCGCAGATACGCAGTATTTT
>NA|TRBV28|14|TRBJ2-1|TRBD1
CASSLWDRGNEQFF
TGTGCCAGCAGTTTATGGGACAGGGGAAATGAGCAGTTCTTC
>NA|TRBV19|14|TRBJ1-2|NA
CASTHWGTNYGYTF
TGTGCCAGTACCCATTGGGGGACAAACTATGGCTACACCTTC
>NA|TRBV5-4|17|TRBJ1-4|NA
CASSLAPGAGTNEKLFF
TGTGCCAGCAGCTTGGCTCCAGGGGCAGGAACTAATGAAAAACTGTTTTTT
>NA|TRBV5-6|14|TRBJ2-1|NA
CASSLVNRGGEQFF
TGTGCCAGCAGCTTGGTTAACAGGGGGGGAGAGCAGTTCTTC
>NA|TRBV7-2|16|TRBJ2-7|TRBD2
CASSHSGTSGSYEQYF
TGTGCCAGCAGCCATTCCGGGACTAGCGGATCTTACGAGCAGTACTTC
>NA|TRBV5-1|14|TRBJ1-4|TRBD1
CASSPDRGEEKLFF
TGCGCCAGCAGCCCGGACAGGGGAGAAGAAAAACTGTTTTTT
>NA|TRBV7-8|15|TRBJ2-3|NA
CASRRTLYRTDTQYF
TGTGCCAGCAGACGGACACTTTATCGCACAGATACGCAGTATTTT
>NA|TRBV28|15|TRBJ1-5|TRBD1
CASTLRDRGPPPQHF
TGTGCCAGCACTTTACGGGACAGGGGGCCTCCGCCCCAGCATTTT
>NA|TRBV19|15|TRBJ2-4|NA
CASSIVFIAKNIQYF
TGTGCCAGTAGTATAGTCTTTATAGCCAAAAACATTCAGTACTTC
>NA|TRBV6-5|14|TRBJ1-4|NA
CATARSPTNEKLFF
TGTGCCACTGCGCGGAGCCCAACTAATGAAAAACTGTTTTTT